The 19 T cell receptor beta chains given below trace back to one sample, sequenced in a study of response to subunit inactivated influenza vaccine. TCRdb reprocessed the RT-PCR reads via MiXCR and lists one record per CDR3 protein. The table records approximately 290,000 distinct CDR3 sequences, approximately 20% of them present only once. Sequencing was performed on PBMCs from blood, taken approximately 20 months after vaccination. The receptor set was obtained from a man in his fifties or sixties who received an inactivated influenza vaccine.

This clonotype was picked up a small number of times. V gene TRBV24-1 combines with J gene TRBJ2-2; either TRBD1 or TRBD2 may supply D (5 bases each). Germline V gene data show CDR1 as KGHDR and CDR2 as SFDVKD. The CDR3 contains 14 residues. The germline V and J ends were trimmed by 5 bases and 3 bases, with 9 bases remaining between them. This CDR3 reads CATSGDGYTGELFF. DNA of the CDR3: TGTGCCACCAGTGGGGACGGGTACACCGGGGAGCTGTTTTTT.

CDR3 region: CASSWGAGNTEAFF. DNA for the CDR3: TGTGCCAGCAGCTGGGGAGCAGGGAACACTGAAGCTTTCTTT. The V and J genes are TRBV7-2 and TRBJ1-1; D gene uncertain. V lost 4 bases, J lost 1 base, and 10 bases lay in between. Germline CDR1 SGHTA, CDR2 FQGNSA. There are 14 residues in the CDR3. The full variable domain, rest sourced from reference TRBV7-2 and TRBJ1-1, is GAGVSQSPSNKVTEKGKDVELRCDPISGHTALYWYRQSLGQGLEFLIYFQGNSAPDKSGLPSDRFSAERTGGSVSTLTIQRTQQEDSAVYLCASSWGAGNTEAFFGQGTRLTVV.

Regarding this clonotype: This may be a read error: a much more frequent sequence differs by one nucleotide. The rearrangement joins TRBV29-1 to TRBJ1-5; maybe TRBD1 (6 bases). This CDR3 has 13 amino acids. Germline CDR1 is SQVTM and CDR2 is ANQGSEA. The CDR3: CSVRRGSNQTQHF. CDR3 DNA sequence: TGCAGCGTTCGAAGGGGGAGCAATCAGACCCAGCATTTT. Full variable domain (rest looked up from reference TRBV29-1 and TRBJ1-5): SAVISQKPSRDICQRGTSLTIQCQVDSQVTMMFWYRQQPGQSLTLIATANQGSEATYESGFVIDKFPISRPNLTFSTLTVSNMSPEDSSIYLCSVRRGSNQTQHFGDGTRLSIL.

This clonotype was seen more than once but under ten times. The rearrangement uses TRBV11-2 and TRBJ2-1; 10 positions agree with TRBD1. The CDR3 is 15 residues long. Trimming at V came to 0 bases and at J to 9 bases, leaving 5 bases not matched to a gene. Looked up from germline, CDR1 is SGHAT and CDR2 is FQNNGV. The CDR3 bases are TGTGCCAGCAGCTTAGATCACGGACAGGGGGTTGAGCAGTTCTTC. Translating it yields CASSLDHGQGVEQFF.

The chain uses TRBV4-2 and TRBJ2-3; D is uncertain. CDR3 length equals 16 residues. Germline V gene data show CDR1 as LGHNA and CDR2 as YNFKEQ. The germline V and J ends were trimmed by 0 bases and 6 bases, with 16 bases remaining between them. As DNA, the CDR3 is TGTGCCAGCAGCCAAGATAAGGGTGGGGTCTCGGATACGCAGTATTTT. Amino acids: CASSQDKGGVSDTQYF.

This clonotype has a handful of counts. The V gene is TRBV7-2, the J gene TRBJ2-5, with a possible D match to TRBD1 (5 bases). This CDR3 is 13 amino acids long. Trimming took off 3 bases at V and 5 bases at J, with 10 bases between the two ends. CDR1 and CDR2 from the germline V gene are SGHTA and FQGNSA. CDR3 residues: CASSLGQPETQYF. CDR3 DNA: TGTGCCAGCAGCTTGGGGCAGCCGGAGACCCAGTACTTC.

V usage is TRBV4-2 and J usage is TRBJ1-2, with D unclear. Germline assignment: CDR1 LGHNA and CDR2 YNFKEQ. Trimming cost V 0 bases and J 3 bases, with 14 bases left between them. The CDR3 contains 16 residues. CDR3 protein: CASSQDGRVADYGYTF. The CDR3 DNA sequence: TGTGCCAGCAGCCAAGATGGCCGGGTAGCGGACTATGGCTACACCTTC.

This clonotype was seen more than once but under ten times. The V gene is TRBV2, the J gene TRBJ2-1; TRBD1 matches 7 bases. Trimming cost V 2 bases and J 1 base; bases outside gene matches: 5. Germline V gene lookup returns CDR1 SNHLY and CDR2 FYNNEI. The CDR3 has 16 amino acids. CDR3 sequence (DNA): TGTGCCAGCAGTGAACAGGGGGATCTGTCCTACAATGAGCAGTTCTTC. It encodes CASSEQGDLSYNEQFF.

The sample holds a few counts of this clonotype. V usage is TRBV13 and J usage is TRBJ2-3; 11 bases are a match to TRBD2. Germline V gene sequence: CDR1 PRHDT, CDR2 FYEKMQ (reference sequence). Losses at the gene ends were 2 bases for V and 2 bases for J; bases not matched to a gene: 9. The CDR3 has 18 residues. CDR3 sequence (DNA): TGTGCCAGCAGCTTAAATCGACTAGCGGGGTCGTTCACAGATACGCAGTATTTT. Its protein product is CASSLNRLAGSFTDTQYF.

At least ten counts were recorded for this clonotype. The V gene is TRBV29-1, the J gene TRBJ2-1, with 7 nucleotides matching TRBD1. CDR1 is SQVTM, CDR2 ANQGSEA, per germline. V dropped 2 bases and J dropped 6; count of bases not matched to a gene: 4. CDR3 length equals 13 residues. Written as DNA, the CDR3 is TGCAGCGTTGAAAAGGGGGCAAGCAATGAGCAGTTCTTC. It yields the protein CSVEKGASNEQFF.

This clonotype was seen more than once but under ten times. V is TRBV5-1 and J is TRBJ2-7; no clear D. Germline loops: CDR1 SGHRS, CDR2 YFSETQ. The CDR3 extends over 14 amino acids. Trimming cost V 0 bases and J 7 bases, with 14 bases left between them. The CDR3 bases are TGCGCCAGCAGCTTGGTAGCTCATACGGGTGAGCAGTACTTC. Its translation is CASSLVAHTGEQYF.

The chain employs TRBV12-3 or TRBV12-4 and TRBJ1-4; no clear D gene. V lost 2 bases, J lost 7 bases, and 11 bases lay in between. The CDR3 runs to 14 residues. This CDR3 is CASSLTGGREKLFF. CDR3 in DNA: TGTGCCAGCAGTTTAACTGGAGGGCGTGAAAAACTGTTTTTT.

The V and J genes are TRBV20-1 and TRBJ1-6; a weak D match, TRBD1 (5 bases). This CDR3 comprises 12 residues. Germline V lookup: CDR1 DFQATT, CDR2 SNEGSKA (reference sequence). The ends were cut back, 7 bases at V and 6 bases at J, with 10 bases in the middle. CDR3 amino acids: CSGGQGNSPLHF. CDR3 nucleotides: TGCAGTGGAGGCCAGGGTAATTCACCCCTCCACTTT.

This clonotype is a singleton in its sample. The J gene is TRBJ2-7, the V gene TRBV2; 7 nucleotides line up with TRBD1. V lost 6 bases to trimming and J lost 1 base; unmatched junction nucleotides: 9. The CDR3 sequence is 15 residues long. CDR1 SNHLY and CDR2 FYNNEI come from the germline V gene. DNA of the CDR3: TGTGCCAGCAGGAGGGGGCAGTCAGGGTCCTACGAGCAGTACTTC. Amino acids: CASRRGQSGSYEQYF.

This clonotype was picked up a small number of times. The CDR3 spells CAITTQERGSPLHF. The CDR3 nucleotides are TGTGCCATCACCACCCAGGAAAGGGGTTCACCCCTCCACTTT. This chain joins TRBV10-3 and TRBJ1-6, with D tentatively TRBD1 (5 bases). Trimming removed 7 bases from V and 9 bases from J, with 16 bases in between. CDR1 and CDR2 from the germline V gene are ENHRY and SYGVKD. The length of the CDR3 is 14 residues.

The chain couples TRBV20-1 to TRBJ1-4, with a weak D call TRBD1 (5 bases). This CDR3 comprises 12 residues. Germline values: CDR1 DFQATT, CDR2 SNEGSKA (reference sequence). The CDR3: CRAGPSNEKLFF. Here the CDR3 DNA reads TGCAGGGCGGGACCTTCGAATGAAAAACTGTTTTTT.

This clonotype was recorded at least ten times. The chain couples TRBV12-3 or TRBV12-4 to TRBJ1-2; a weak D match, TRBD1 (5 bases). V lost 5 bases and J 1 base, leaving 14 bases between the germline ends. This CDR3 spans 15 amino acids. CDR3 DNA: TGTGCCAGCAGTGGGGGACGTTGGAATAACTATGGCTACACCTTC. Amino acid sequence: CASSGGRWNNYGYTF.

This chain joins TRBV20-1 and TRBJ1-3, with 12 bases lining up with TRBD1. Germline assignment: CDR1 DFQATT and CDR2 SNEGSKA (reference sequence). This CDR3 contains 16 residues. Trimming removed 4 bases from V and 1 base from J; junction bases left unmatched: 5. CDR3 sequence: CSANPGQGASGNTIYF. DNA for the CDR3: TGCAGTGCTAATCCGGGACAGGGGGCATCTGGAAACACCATATATTTT.

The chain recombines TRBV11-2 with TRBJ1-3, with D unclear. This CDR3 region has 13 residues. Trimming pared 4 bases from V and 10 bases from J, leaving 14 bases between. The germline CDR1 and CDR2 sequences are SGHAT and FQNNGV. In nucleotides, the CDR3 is TGTGCCAGCAGCTACCCTTCGACACGGACCATATATTTT. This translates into CASSYPSTRTIYF.